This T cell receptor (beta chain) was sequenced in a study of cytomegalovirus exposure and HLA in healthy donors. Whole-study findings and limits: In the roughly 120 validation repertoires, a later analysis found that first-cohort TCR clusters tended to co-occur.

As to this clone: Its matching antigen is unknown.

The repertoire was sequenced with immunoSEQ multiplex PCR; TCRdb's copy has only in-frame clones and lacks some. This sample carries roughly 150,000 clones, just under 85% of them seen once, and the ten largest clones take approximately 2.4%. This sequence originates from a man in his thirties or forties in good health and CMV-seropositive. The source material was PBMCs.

CDR3 coding DNA: TGTGCCAGCAGCGAGGGACAGGCCGACAATCAGCCCCAGCATTTT. Amino acid sequence: CASSEGQADNQPQHF. The chain employs TRBV5-5 and TRBJ1-5, with 8 bases fitting TRBD1. With V trimmed by 4 bases and J by 3 bases, 6 bases remained unmatched. Germline CDR1 SGHKS, CDR2 YYEKEE (reference sequence). The CDR3 has 15 residues. The complete variable domain, with remaining parts taken from reference TRBV5-5 and TRBJ1-5, reads DAGVTQSPTHLIKTRGQQVTLRCSPISGHKSVSWYQQVLGQGPQFIFQYYEKEERGRGNFPDRFSARQFPNYSSELNVNALLLGDSALYLCASSEGQADNQPQHFGDGTRLSIL.